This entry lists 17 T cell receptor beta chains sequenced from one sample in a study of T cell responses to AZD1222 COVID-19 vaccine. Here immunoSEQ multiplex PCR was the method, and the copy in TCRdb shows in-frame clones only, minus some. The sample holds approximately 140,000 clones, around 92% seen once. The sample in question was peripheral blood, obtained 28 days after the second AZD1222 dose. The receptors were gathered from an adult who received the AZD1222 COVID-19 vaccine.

In nucleotides, the CDR3 is TGTGCCAGCAGCCCTTCACTGGGACAGGGGGGCCGCGAGCAGTACTTC. This codes for CASSPSLGQGGREQYF. The J gene is TRBJ2-7, the V gene TRBV9; 11 nucleotides match TRBD1. Germline V gene lookup returns CDR1 SGDLS and CDR2 YYNGEE. This CDR3 spans 16 amino acids. The J segment lost 6 bases and the V segment lost 4 bases, leaving 12 bases of the junction unmatched.

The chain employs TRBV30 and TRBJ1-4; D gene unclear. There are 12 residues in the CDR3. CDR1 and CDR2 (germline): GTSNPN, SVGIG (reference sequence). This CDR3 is CVLEVTNEKLFF. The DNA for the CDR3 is TGTGTCCTAGAGGTTACTAATGAAAAACTGTTTTTT.

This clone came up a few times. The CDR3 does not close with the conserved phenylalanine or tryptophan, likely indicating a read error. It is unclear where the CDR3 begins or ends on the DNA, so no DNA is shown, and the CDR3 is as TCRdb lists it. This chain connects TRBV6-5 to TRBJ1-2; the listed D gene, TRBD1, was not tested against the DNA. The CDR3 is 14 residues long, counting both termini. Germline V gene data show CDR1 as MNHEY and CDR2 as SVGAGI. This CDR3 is CASSPPGGAKGIIY.

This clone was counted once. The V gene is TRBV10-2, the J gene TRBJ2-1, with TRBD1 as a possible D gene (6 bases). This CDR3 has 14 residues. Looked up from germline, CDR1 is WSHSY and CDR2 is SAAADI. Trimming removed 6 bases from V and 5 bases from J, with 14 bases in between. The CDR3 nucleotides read TGCGCCAGCAGGGGACATCTAACCAACAATGAGCAGTTCTTC. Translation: CASRGHLTNNEQFF.

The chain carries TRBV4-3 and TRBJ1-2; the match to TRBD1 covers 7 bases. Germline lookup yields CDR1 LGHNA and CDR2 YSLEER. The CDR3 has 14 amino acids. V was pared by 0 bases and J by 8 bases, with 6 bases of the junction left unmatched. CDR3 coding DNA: TGCGCCAGCAGCCAAGAGAAGGGGGCGCAAGGCTACACCTTC. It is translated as CASSQEKGAQGYTF.

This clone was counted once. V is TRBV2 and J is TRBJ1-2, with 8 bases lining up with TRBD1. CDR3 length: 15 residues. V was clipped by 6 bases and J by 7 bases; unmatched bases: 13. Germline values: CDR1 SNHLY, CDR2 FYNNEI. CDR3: CASRGTGGTMSGYTF. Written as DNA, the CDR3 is TGTGCCAGCAGGGGGACAGGCGGCACTATGAGTGGCTACACCTTC.

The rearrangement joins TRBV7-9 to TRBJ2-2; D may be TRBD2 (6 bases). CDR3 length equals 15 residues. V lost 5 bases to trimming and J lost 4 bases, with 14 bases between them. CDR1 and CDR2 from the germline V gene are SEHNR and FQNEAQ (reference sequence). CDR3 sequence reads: CASSPGDLGTGELFF. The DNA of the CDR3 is TGTGCCAGCAGCCCGGGGGACCTGGGCACCGGGGAGCTGTTTTTT.

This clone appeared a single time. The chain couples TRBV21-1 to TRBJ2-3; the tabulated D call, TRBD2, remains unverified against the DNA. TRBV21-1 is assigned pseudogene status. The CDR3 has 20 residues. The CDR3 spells CASSKGPGPGVVGSTDTQYF. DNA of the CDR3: TGTGCCAGCAGCAAAGGTCCCGGCCCCGGGGTGGTAGGGAGCACAGATACGCAGTATTTT.

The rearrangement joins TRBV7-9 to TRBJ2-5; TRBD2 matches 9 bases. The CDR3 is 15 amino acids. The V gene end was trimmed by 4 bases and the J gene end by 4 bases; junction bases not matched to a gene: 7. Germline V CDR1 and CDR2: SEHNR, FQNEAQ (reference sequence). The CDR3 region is CASSSSGAWGETQYF. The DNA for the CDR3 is TGTGCCAGCAGCTCTAGCGGGGCCTGGGGAGAGACCCAGTACTTC.

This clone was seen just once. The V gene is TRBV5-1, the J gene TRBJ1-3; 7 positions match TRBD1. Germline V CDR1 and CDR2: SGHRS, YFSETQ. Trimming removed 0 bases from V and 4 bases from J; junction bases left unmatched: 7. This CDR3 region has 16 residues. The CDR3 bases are TGCGCCAGCAGCTTGGGTGTGACAGGGACCGGAAACACCATATATTTT. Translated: CASSLGVTGTGNTIYF. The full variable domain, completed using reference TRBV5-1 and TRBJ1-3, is KAGVTQTPRYLIKTRGQQVTLSCSPISGHRSVSWYQQTPGQGLQFLFEYFSETQRNKGNFPGRFSGRQFSNSRSEMNVSTLELGDSALYLCASSLGVTGTGNTIYFGEGSWLTVV.

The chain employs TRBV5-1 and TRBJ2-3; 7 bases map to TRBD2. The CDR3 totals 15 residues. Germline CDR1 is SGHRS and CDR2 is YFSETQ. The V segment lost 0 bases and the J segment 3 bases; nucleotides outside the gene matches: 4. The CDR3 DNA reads TGCGCCAGCAGCTTGGCCCGGACTAGGACAGATACGCAGTATTTT. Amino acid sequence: CASSLARTRTDTQYF. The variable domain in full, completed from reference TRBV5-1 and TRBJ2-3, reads KAGVTQTPRYLIKTRGQQVTLSCSPISGHRSVSWYQQTPGQGLQFLFEYFSETQRNKGNFPGRFSGRQFSNSRSEMNVSTLELGDSALYLCASSLARTRTDTQYFGPGTRLTVL.

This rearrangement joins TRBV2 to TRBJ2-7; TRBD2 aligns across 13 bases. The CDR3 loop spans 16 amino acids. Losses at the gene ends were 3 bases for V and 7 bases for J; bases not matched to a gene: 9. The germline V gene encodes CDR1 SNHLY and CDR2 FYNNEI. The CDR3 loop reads CASSDWTSGRSREQYV. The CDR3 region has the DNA TGTGCCAGCAGTGACTGGACTAGCGGGAGATCTAGAGAGCAGTACGTC.

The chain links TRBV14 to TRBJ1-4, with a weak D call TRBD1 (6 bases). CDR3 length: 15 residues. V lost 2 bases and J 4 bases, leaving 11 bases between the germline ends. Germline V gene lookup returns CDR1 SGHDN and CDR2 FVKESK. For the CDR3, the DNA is TGTGCCAGCAGCCAACGGGGAGGGGGTAATGAAAAACTGTTTTTT. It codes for CASSQRGGGNEKLFF.

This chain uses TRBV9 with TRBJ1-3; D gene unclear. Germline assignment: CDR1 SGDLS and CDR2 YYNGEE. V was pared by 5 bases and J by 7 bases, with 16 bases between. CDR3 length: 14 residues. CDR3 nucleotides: TGTGCCAGCAGAAGAGAGGGATATTCTAACACCATATATTTT. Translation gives CASRREGYSNTIYF.

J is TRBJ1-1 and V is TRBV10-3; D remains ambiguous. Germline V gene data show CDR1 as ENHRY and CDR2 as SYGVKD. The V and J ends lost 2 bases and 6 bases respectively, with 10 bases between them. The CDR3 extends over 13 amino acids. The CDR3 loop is CAISERVQPEAFF. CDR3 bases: TGTGCCATCAGTGAGCGGGTGCAGCCTGAAGCTTTCTTT.

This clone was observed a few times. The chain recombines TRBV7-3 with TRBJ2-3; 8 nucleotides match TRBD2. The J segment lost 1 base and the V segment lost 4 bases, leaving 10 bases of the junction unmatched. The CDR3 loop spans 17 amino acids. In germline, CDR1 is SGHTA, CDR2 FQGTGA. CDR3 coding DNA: TGTGCCAGCAGCTCCCCCCGGGGGGGGGACGGCACAGATACGCAGTATTTT. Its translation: CASSSPRGGDGTDTQYF.

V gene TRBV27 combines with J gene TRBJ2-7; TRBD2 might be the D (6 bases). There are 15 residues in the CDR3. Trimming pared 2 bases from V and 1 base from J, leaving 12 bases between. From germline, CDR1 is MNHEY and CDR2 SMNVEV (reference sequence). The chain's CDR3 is CASSLMGDWSYEQYF. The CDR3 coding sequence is TGTGCCAGCAGTTTAATGGGGGACTGGTCCTACGAGCAGTACTTC.